Presented here are 11 T cell receptor beta chains from one specimen sequenced in a study of blood T cell repertoires in COVID-19. Here immunoSEQ multiplex PCR was the method, and the copy in TCRdb shows in-frame clones only, minus some. Among about 98,000 clones listed, just under 95% were seen once. Sequencing was carried out using peripheral blood. The receptors were sampled from a woman aged 45-59 years with COVID-19, enrolled during active disease.

The CDR3 DNA follows: TGTGCCAGTAATGCAGACTATAGCAATCAGCCCCAGCATTTT. The encoded protein is CASNADYSNQPQHF. The genes are TRBV19 and TRBJ1-5; D is unresolved. CDR3 length: 14 amino acids. CDR1 and CDR2 (germline): LNHDA, SQIVND (reference sequence). The V gene lost 7 bases and the J gene lost 0 bases, with 10 bases spanning the gap.

The genes are TRBV5-1 and TRBJ1-2; D perhaps matches TRBD1 (6 bases). This CDR3 is built from 14 residues. Trimming stripped 0 bases from V and 3 bases from J, with 9 bases between. Per the germline V gene, CDR1 is SGHRS and CDR2 is YFSETQ. This CDR3 reads CASSLARGHYGYTF. The CDR3 bases are TGCGCCAGCAGCTTGGCCAGGGGTCACTATGGCTACACCTTC.

The chain carries TRBV9 and TRBJ2-3; possibly TRBD2 for D (5 bases). The CDR3 totals 15 residues. Between the trimmed V and J ends, which lost 2 bases and 1 base, there was a span of 11 bases. Germline CDR1 and CDR2: SGDLS and YYNGEE. CDR3 loop: CASSVRTGGTDTQYF. The DNA for the CDR3 is TGTGCCAGCAGCGTTAGGACTGGTGGCACAGATACGCAGTATTTT.

The genes are TRBV5-1 and TRBJ2-3; tentatively, D is TRBD1 (6 bases). Germline V lookup: CDR1 SGHRS, CDR2 YFSETQ. This CDR3 spans 14 amino acids. V gave up 8 bases and J gave up 4 bases, with 17 bases separating them. The DNA of the CDR3 is TGCGCCAGTGCTACACAGGGTTTCTCAGATACGCAGTATTTT. It is translated as CASATQGFSDTQYF.

The V and J genes are TRBV7-8 and TRBJ1-4, with D possibly being TRBD1 (5 bases). V gave up 5 bases and J gave up 7 bases, with 17 bases separating them. The CDR3 length is 15 residues. Germline-derived CDR1 and CDR2 are SGHVS and FQNEAQ. In DNA, the CDR3 is TGTGCCAGCAGCCCCAGGACAAGTTTCCTTGAAAAACTGTTTTTT. It translates to CASSPRTSFLEKLFF.

The chain joins TRBV7-3 to TRBJ1-4, with unresolved D. The germline V gene encodes CDR1 SGHTA and CDR2 FQGTGA. The CDR3 length is 15 residues. V gave up 5 bases and J gave up 7 bases, with 17 bases separating them. The CDR3 loop reads CASSPRGRPLEKLFF. The CDR3 DNA reads as TGTGCCAGCAGCCCCCGGGGAAGGCCCCTTGAAAAACTGTTTTTT. The full variable domain, completed using reference TRBV7-3 and TRBJ1-4, is GAGVSQTPSNKVTEKGKYVELRCDPISGHTALYWYRQSLGQGPEFLIYFQGTGAADDSGLPNDRFFAVRPEGSVSTLKIQRTERGDSAVYLCASSPRGRPLEKLFFGSGTQLSVL.

This clone was seen just once. At the DNA level, this CDR3 is encoded by other sequences in the same sample as well. The genes are TRBV5-1 and TRBJ2-3, with a possible D match to TRBD2 (5 bases). The V and J ends lost 0 bases and 3 bases respectively, with 5 bases between them. The CDR3 is 13 amino acids. Germline V lookup: CDR1 SGHRS, CDR2 YFSETQ. Here the CDR3 DNA reads TGCGCCAGCAGCTTGGGCGGGACAGATACGCAGTATTTT. This translates into CASSLGGTDTQYF.

This clone was observed once. The chain recombines TRBV7-2 with TRBJ2-1; 15 nucleotides line up with TRBD2. CDR1 is SGHTA and CDR2 is FQGNSA in the germline V gene. CDR3 length: 17 amino acids. The J segment lost 5 bases and the V segment lost 3 bases, leaving 5 bases of the junction unmatched. The chain's CDR3 is CASSFRTSGGEHNEQFF. As DNA, the CDR3 is TGTGCCAGCAGCTTTAGGACTAGCGGGGGGGAACACAATGAGCAGTTCTTC.

The DNA of the CDR3 is TGCGCCAGCAGCCAGGGGGAGTTTAGGGCAGCGGGCACTGAAGCTTTCTTT. This encodes CASSQGEFRAAGTEAFF. This chain connects TRBV4-1 to TRBJ1-1, with D possibly matching TRBD1 (5 bases). Trimming stripped 3 bases from V and 4 bases from J, with 21 bases between. The CDR3 loop spans 17 amino acids. CDR1 is MGHRA and CDR2 is YSYEKL in the germline V gene.

V is TRBV29-1 and J is TRBJ1-2, with D unresolved. V lost 4 bases and J lost 4, with 13 bases in between. The CDR3 is made up of 13 amino acids. CDR1 is SQVTM and CDR2 is ANQGSEA in the germline V gene. The DNA of the CDR3 is TGCAGCGTTGGAATCGGGTCCTCCTATGGCTACACCTTC. It specifies CSVGIGSSYGYTF.

The chain is built from TRBV19 and TRBJ1-5, with D possibly TRBD1 on 6 matching bases. The V and J ends lost 6 bases and 7 bases respectively, with 16 bases between them. Germline CDR1 LNHDA, CDR2 SQIVND (reference sequence). The CDR3 spans 14 residues. CDR3 sequence (DNA): TGTGCCAGTAGGCCCCAGGGGTCGTGGCAGCCCCAGCATTTT. This gives the protein CASRPQGSWQPQHF. Full variable domain (remainder filled in from reference TRBV19 and TRBJ1-5): DGGITQSPKYLFRKEGQNVTLSCEQNLNHDAMYWYRQDPGQGLRLIYYSQIVNDFQKGDIAEGYSVSREKKESFPLTVTSAQKNPTAFYLCASRPQGSWQPQHFGDGTRLSIL.